This paragraph reports one TCR beta chain. The intended depth for sequencing was 1 in 200,000 to 1 in 1 million T cells. Produced via immunoSEQ multiplex PCR; TCRdb's table is partial and in-frame only. Found here are tens of thousands of clones, around 78% of them singletons; the top ten hold just over 20%. The sample comes from a study of cytotoxic CD8 clonotypes in ibrutinib-treated CLL. Study-wide background: Patient counts were 11 relapsed/refractory, over 14 treatment-naive and some 17 IGHV unmutated. Mean values per sample were 260,000 or so productive templates and about 94,000 productive rearrangements.

Trimming removed 6 bases from V and 5 bases from J, with 8 bases in between. The CDR3 is 12 residues long. In germline, CDR1 is SGHNT, CDR2 YENEEA. The starting material was PBMCs, obtained after 24 months of ibrutinib treatment. The rearrangement joins TRBV11-3 to TRBJ2-4; TRBD2 is a possible D gene (5 bases). This sequence originates from a human donor with chronic lymphocytic leukemia. The CDR3 loop reads CASRGSENIQYF. CDR3 bases: TGTGCCAGCAGGGGGAGCGAAAACATTCAGTACTTC.